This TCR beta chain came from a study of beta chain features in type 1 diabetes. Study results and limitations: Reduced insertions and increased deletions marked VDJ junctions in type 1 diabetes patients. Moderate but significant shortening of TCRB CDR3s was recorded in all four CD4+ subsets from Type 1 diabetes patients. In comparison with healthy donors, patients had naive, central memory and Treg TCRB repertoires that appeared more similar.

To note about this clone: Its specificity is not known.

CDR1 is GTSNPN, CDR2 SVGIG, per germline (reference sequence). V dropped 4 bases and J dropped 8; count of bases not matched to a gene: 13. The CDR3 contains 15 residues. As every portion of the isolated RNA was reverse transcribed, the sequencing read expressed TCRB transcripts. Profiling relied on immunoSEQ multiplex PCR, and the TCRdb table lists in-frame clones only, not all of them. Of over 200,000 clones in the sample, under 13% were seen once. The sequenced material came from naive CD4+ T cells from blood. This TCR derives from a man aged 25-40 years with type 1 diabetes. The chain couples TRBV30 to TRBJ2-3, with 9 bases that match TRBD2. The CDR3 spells CAWTLTSGPVGTQYF. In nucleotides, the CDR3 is TGTGCCTGGACCCTTACTAGCGGGCCCGTAGGTACGCAGTATTTT.